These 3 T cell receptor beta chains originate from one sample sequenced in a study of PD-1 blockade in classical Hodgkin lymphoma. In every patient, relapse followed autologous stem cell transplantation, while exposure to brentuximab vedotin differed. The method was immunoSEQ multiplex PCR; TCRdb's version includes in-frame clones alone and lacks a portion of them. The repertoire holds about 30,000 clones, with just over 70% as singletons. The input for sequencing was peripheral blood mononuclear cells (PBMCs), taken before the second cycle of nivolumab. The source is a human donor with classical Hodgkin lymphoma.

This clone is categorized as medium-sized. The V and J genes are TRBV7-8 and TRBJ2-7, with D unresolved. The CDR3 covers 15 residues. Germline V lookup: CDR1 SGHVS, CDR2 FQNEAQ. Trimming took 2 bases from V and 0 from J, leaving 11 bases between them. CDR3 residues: CASSLSMVSSYEQYF. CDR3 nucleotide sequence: TGTGCCAGCAGCTTATCAATGGTTAGCTCCTACGAGCAGTACTTC.

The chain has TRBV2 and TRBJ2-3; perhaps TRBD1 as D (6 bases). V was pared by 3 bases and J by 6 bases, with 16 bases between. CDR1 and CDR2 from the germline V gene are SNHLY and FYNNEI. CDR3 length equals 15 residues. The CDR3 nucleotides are TGTGCCAGCAGTGACGTGGATGGGGACACCGATACGCAGTATTTT. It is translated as CASSDVDGDTDTQYF.

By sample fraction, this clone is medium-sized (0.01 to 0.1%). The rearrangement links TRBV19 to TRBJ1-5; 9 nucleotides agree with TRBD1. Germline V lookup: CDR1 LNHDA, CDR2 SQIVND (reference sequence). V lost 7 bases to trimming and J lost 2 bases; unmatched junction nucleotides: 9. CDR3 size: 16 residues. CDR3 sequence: CASTTLRTGGNQPQHF. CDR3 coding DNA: TGTGCCAGTACGACCCTGCGGACAGGGGGCAATCAGCCCCAGCATTTT.